One sample yielded the 18 T cell receptor beta chains listed below, sequenced in a study of blood T cells in healthy people across ages (dated by TCRdb to the mid-2010s). The receptor library was made with 5' RACE. Instrument used: Illumina HiSeq 2500. A second PCR of about 7 to 12 cycles was run with a J-beta primer mix and a sample-barcoded 5' primer. Using fastp at Q25 and MiXCR, TCRdb reprocessed the public reads and kept productive beta chains. Each CDR3 protein appears once, grouped with its most common genes and DNA. This sample comprises about 680,000 distinct CDR3 sequences, around 45% of them detected only once. Together, the top ten hold around 32% of the sample. Sequenced: blood. These receptor sequences come from a woman aged 60-75 years in good health.

This chain connects TRBV11-2 to TRBJ2-7; a weak D match, TRBD2 (6 bases). Germline V lookup: CDR1 SGHAT, CDR2 FQNNGV. V lost 5 bases, J lost 0 bases, and 14 bases lay in between. This CDR3 has 15 amino acids. CDR3 nucleotides: TGTGCCAGCAGCGCCTATAGCGGAAGCTCCTACGAGCAGTACTTC. This sequence encodes CASSAYSGSSYEQYF.

This clonotype occurred once. The chain has TRBV28 and TRBJ1-1, with 8 bases identical to TRBD1. The CDR3 length is 16 residues. J was trimmed by 1 base and V by 6 bases; bases with no gene match: 10. Germline CDR1 reads MDHEN; CDR2 reads SYDVKM. CDR3 loop: CASRIGGQGANTEAFF. In DNA, the CDR3 is TGTGCCAGCAGGATTGGGGGTCAGGGGGCGAACACTGAAGCTTTCTTT. The full variable domain, rest sourced from reference TRBV28 and TRBJ1-1, is DVKVTQSSRYLVKRTGEKVFLECVQDMDHENMFWYRQDPGLGLRLIYFSYDVKMKEKGDIPEGYSVSREKKERFSLILESASTNQTSMYLCASRIGGQGANTEAFFGQGTRLTVV.

The chain is built from TRBV20-1 and TRBJ2-7; possible D gene TRBD1, 5 bases. Judging by the DNA end, TRBJ2-5 fits better; the J call may be wrong. Germline CDR1 reads DFQATT; CDR2 reads SNEGSKA (reference sequence). The CDR3 is made up of 17 amino acids. CDR3 region: CSARDPTTGTSEETQYF. In DNA, the CDR3 is TGCAGTGCTAGAGATCCGACCACAGGTACCAGCGAGGAGACCCAGTACTTC.

This clonotype appeared a few times. V gene TRBV29-1 combines with J gene TRBJ2-1, with a possible D match to TRBD2 (6 bases). CDR3 size: 15 residues. Germline CDR1 reads SQVTM; CDR2 reads ANQGSEA. V was pared by 8 bases and J by 6 bases, with 23 bases between. In DNA, the CDR3 is TGCAGCACCATTCAGACTAGAACACTACGCAATGAGCAGTTCTTC. Translating it yields CSTIQTRTLRNEQFF.

The chain recombines TRBV12-3 or TRBV12-4 with TRBJ2-1, with D possibly matching TRBD1 (6 bases). Between the trimmed V and J ends, which lost 6 bases and 4 bases, there was a span of 13 bases. CDR3 size: 14 residues. This CDR3 reads CASRAGTNYNEQFF. The CDR3 DNA follows: TGTGCCAGCAGGGCCGGGACAAATTACAATGAGCAGTTCTTC.

The chain couples TRBV12-3 or TRBV12-4 to TRBJ2-2; no clear D gene. The CDR3 runs 15 residues. V was shortened by 1 base and J by 6 bases, with 12 bases between the two germline ends. The DNA of the CDR3 is TGTGCCAGCAGTTTAGAAGGGCGGTTTTCCGGGGAGCTGTTTTTT. Translation: CASSLEGRFSGELFF.

The V and J genes are TRBV5-1 and TRBJ2-3; maybe TRBD2 (6 bases). This CDR3 comprises 14 residues. V was clipped by 4 bases and J by 4 bases, with 13 bases between them. Germline V CDR1 and CDR2: SGHRS, YFSETQ. This CDR3 is CASSRGTSSDTQYF. The CDR3 bases are TGCGCCAGCAGCAGAGGAACTAGCTCAGATACGCAGTATTTT.

As to this clonotype: Relative to the germline gene, one junction end is altered; a read error may explain this. The chain links TRBV5-1 to TRBJ2-1; 7 positions agree with TRBD2. Germline CDR1 reads SGHRS; CDR2 reads YFSETQ. The CDR3 spans 17 residues. The DNA for the CDR3 is TGCGCCGGCAGCCGTCACCCCCTAGCGGACGTTTACAATGAGCAGTTCTTC. Its protein is CAGSRHPLADVYNEQFF.

This clonotype was counted only a few times. The chain links TRBV20-1 to TRBJ2-3; 11 bases are a match to TRBD2. The CDR3 has 16 amino acids. Looked up from germline, CDR1 is DFQATT and CDR2 is SNEGSKA (reference sequence). J was trimmed by 2 bases and V by 6 bases; bases with no gene match: 10. CDR3 sequence reads: CSAIKGTSGFTDTQYF. The CDR3 DNA reads as TGCAGTGCCATTAAGGGGACTAGCGGCTTCACAGATACGCAGTATTTT.

The V call is TRBV4-2, the J call TRBJ2-3; 7 bases agree with TRBD2. The CDR3 runs 13 residues. The germline V gene has CDR1 LGHNA and CDR2 YNFKEQ. V lost 0 bases, J lost 14 bases, and 8 bases stayed unmatched. DNA of the CDR3: TGTGCCAGCAGCCAAGAGGCGACTCTAGCGGCGTATTTT. This gives the protein CASSQEATLAAYF.

This clonotype was observed a handful of times. This chain joins TRBV30 and TRBJ2-3; D may be TRBD1 or TRBD2 (6 bases each). The CDR3 is 17 amino acids. Germline CDR1 reads GTSNPN; CDR2 reads SVGIG (reference sequence). Trimming removed 2 bases at V and 4 bases at J, with 22 bases between. CDR3 protein: CAWSRGTLDRTSDTQYF. DNA of the CDR3: TGTGCCTGGAGTCGGGGGACCCTGGACAGAACCTCAGATACGCAGTATTTT.

This clonotype has a handful of counts. This rearrangement joins TRBV27 to TRBJ1-1; D is perhaps TRBD1 (5 bases). The V gene lost 2 bases and the J gene lost 0 bases, with 10 bases spanning the gap. CDR3 length equals 15 residues. CDR1 and CDR2 from the germline V gene are MNHEY and SMNVEV (reference sequence). The DNA for the CDR3 is TGTGCCAGCAGTTTACGGACACCTATGAACACTGAAGCTTTCTTT. Its translation: CASSLRTPMNTEAFF.

This clonotype was detected only a few times. V usage is TRBV20-1 and J usage is TRBJ2-7; TRBD2 agrees at 7 bases. J gave up 0 bases and V 3 bases, and 8 bases lay outside the gene matches. CDR3 length: 15 amino acids. CDR1 is DFQATT, CDR2 SNEGSKA, per germline (reference sequence). CDR3 protein: CSASDSGTGSYEQYF. CDR3 DNA sequence: TGCAGTGCTAGTGACAGCGGGACGGGCTCCTACGAGCAGTACTTC.

On this clonotype itself: With a much larger clone just one base away, this may be a read error. The rearrangement joins TRBV10-3 to TRBJ2-3; tentatively, D is TRBD1 or TRBD2 (6 bases each). Germline CDR1 reads ENHRY; CDR2 reads SYGVKD. There are 12 residues in the CDR3. Trimming stripped 11 bases from V and 5 bases from J, with 14 bases between. CDR3 nucleotide sequence: TGTGCCGTCGGAGGAGGGGGAGATACGCAGTATTTT. It codes for CAVGGGGDTQYF.

CDR3 in DNA: TGTGCTAGTGGTCAGGGACAGGGATACGAGCAGTACTTC. Translated, it gives CASGQGQGYEQYF. The chain recombines TRBV12-5 with TRBJ2-7; 9 bases are a match to TRBD1. The CDR3 runs 13 residues. The trim removed 5 bases at V and 4 bases at J, leaving 3 bases unmatched. Germline V CDR1 and CDR2: LGHNT, FRNRAP.

This clonotype showed up just a few times. This chain links TRBV4-3 with TRBJ1-4; unclear D gene. Deletions cut 1 base from V and 7 bases from J, with 13 bases between. The CDR3 contains 15 residues. Looked up from germline, CDR1 is LGHNA and CDR2 is YSLEER. Here the CDR3 reads CASSQAGREGEKLFF. In DNA form, the CDR3 reads TGCGCCAGCAGCCAAGCGGGTAGGGAGGGTGAAAAACTGTTTTTT.

This clonotype has a handful of counts. This chain links TRBV12-3 or TRBV12-4 with TRBJ1-5, with a tentative D call TRBD1 (5 bases). The CDR3 runs 15 residues. The ends were cut back, 3 bases at V and 5 bases at J, with 14 bases in the middle. Here the CDR3 DNA reads TGTGCCAGCAGTTTTGGTGGTACAGGCGATCAGCCCCAGCATTTT. This translates into CASSFGGTGDQPQHF.

This clonotype was seen a single time. The chain's CDR3 is CAISESRSPDTQYF. The CDR3 DNA reads TGTGCCATCAGTGAGTCGAGGAGCCCAGATACGCAGTATTTT. The chain carries TRBV10-3 and TRBJ2-3; D gene unclear. Trimming cost V 0 bases and J 4 bases, with 8 bases left between them. Germline V gives CDR1 ENHRY, CDR2 SYGVKD. The CDR3 is 14 residues long.